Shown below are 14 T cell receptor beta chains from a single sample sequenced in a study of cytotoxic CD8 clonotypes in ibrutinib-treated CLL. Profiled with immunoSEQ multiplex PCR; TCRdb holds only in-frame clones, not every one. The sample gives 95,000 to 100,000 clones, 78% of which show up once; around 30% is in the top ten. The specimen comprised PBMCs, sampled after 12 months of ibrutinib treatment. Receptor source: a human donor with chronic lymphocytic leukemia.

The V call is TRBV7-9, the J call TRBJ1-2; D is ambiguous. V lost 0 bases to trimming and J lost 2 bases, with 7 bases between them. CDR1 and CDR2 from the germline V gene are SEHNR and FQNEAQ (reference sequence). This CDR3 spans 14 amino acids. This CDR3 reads CASSLAPENYGYTF. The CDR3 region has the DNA TGTGCCAGCAGCTTAGCCCCTGAGAACTATGGCTACACCTTC.

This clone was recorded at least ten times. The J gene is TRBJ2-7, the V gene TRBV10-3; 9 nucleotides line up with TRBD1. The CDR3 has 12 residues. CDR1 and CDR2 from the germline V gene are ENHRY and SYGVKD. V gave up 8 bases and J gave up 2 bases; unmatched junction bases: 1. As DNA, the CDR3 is TGTGCCATCGGGACAGGGACCTACGAGCAGTACTTC. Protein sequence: CAIGTGTYEQYF.

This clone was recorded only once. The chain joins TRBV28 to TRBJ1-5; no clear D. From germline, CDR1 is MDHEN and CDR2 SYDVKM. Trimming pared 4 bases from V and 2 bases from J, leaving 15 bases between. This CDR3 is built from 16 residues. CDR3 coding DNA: TGTGCCAGCAGTTCCCCAGTAGAGGGCGGCAATCAGCCCCAGCATTTT. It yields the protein CASSSPVEGGNQPQHF.

The DNA for the CDR3 is TGCGCCAGCAGCTTTGGTAGCGGGGGAAACAATGAGCAGTTCTTC. As protein: CASSFGSGGNNEQFF. The gene calls are TRBV5-1 and TRBJ2-1; 9 positions agree with TRBD2. Per germline, CDR1 SGHRS and CDR2 YFSETQ. The CDR3 contains 15 residues. With 2 bases clipped from V and 5 bases from J, the junction kept 5 bases outside the gene matches.

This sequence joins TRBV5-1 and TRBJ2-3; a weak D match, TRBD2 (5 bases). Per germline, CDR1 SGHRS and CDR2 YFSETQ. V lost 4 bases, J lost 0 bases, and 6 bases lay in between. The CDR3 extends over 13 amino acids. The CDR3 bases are TGCGCCAGCAGCCGCGGGAGCACAGATACGCAGTATTTT. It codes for CASSRGSTDTQYF.

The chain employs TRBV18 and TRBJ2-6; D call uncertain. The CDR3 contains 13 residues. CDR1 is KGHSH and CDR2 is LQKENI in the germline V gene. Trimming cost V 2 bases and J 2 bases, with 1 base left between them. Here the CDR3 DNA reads TGTGCCAGCTCACCAACTGGGGCCAACGTCCTGACTTTC. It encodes CASSPTGANVLTF.

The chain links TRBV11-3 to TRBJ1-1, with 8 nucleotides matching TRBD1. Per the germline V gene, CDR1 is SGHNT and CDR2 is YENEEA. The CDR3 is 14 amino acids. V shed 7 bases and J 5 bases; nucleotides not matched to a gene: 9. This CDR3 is CASTWGRGQTEAFF. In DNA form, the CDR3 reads TGTGCCAGCACCTGGGGCAGGGGGCAAACTGAAGCTTTCTTT.

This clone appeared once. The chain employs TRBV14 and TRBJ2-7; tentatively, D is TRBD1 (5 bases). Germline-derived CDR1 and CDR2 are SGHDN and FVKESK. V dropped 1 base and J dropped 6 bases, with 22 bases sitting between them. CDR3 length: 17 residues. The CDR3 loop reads CASSQVNSRGRVTEQYF. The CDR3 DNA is TGTGCCAGCAGCCAAGTTAACAGTCGTGGCAGGGTGACCGAGCAGTACTTC.

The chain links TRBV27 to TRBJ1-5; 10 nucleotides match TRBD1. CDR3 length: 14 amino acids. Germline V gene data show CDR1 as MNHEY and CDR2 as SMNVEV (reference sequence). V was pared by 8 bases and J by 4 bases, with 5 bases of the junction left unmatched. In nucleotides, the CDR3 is TGTGCCAGCTGGGACAGGGGAGGGAATCAGCCCCAGCATTTT. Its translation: CASWDRGGNQPQHF.

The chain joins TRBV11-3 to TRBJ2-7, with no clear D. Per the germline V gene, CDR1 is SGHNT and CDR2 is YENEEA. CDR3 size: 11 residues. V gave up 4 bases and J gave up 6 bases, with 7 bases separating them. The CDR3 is CASSSPREQYF. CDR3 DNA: TGTGCCAGCAGCTCGCCCCGCGAGCAGTACTTC.

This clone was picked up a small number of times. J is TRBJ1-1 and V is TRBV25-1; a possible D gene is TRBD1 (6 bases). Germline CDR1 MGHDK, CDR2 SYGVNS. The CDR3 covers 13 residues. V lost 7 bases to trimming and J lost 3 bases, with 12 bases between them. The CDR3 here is CASIQGGYTEAFF. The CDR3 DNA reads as TGTGCCAGCATACAGGGAGGATACACTGAAGCTTTCTTT.

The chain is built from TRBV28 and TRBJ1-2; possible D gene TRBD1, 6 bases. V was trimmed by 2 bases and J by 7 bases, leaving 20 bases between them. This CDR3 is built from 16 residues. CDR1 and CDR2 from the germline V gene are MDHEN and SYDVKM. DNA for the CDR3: TGTGCCAGCAGTTTAGGGGGCGCGGGAGGTCCTTCTGGCTACACCTTC. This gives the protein CASSLGGAGGPSGYTF.

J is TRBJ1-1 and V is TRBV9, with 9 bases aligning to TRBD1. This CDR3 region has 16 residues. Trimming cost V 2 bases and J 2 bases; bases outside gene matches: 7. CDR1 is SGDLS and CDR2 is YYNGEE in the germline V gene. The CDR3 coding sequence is TGTGCCAGCAGCGTGACGCGGGACAGGGTTAACACTGAAGCTTTCTTT. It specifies CASSVTRDRVNTEAFF.

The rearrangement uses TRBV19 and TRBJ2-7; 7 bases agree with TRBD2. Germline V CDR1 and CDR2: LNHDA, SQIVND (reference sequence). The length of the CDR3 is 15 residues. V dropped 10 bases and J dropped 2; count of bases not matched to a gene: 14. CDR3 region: CATLPAGERPYEQYF. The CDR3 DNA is TGTGCCACCCTACCTGCGGGGGAAAGGCCCTACGAGCAGTACTTC.